This T cell receptor beta chain derives from a study of T cell responses to AZD1222 COVID-19 vaccine. As concerns this clone: Its antigen is still unknown. Other DNA sequences in the sample encode the same CDR3.

The data were produced by immunoSEQ multiplex PCR, yet TCRdb's version contains in-frame clones alone and is incomplete. The sample contains 120,000 to 150,000 clones, 82% of which appear only once. The ends were cut back, 4 bases at V and 2 bases at J, with 11 bases in the middle. Germline V lookup: CDR1 LGHDT, CDR2 YNNKEL (reference sequence). The CDR3 has 14 amino acids. Study observations and caveats: Vaccine-related CD4 TCRs covered spike, predominating at 160-218 and 743-854. Nearly half of spike-specific TCRs reportedly go after variant regions that carry no mutations. Spike-specific TCR breadth and depth grew following two AZD1222 doses.

The chain uses TRBV3-1 (or the pseudogene TRBV3-2) and TRBJ1-1; the D gene is possibly TRBD1 (6 bases). The source material was peripheral blood, sampled on day 0 of MenACWY control vaccination. The receptor was isolated from an adult in good health. DNA for the CDR3: TGTGCCAGCAGCCCACAGGGTTATAACACTGAAGCTTTCTTT. It encodes CASSPQGYNTEAFF.